This T cell receptor (beta chain) was captured in a study of cytotoxic CD8 clonotypes in ibrutinib-treated CLL. Study summary: Results showed approximately 25 partial and 2 complete responses; following median roughly 70 months, approximately 14 remained remitted, approximately 12 advanced.

CDR1 is LGHNA, CDR2 YSLEER, per germline. This CDR3 is built from 16 residues. Trimming took 4 bases from V and 1 from J, leaving 17 bases between them. Deep sequencing aimed at 1 in 200,000 to 1 in 1 million T cells' resolution. Sequencing used immunoSEQ multiplex PCR; TCRdb keeps in-frame clones, though not all of them. Of more than 150,000 clones detected, about two thirds appear once; the ten largest clones hold 10% to 15%. The V call is TRBV4-3, the J call TRBJ2-7; a weak D match, TRBD2 (6 bases). The source is a human donor with chronic lymphocytic leukemia. The specimen was PBMCs, collected after 24 months of ibrutinib treatment. The CDR3 here is CASSPHLGGRSYEQYF. CDR3 DNA sequence: TGCGCCAGCAGCCCACACTTAGGAGGGAGGTCCTACGAGCAGTACTTC.